These 25 T cell receptor beta chains came from one sample sequenced in a study of CD8 T cells in Susac syndrome. Random-hexamer reverse transcription was applied to roughly 0.5 to 1 ug RNA. TCRdb called the immunoSEQ multiplex PCR reads again in MiXCR, with one record for every CDR3 protein. The sample lists tens of thousands of distinct CDR3 sequences, roughly 93% occurring once. The source material was CD4+ T cells from PBMCs. These receptors were obtained from a human donor with Susac syndrome.

V and J are TRBV7-3 and TRBJ1-2; D is unresolved. This CDR3 region has 13 residues. The germline V and J ends were trimmed by 3 bases and 4 bases, with 9 bases remaining between them. Germline lookup yields CDR1 SGHTA and CDR2 FQGTGA. The CDR3 sequence is CASSFPGSYGYTF. The CDR3 DNA follows: TGTGCCAGCAGCTTTCCGGGATCCTATGGCTACACCTTC.

This chain connects TRBV29-1 to TRBJ2-5; 8 bases agree with TRBD1. Germline assignment: CDR1 SQVTM and CDR2 ANQGSEA. The junction had 14 bases not matched to a gene; V was cut back by 3 bases and J by 5 bases. CDR3 length: 16 amino acids. The CDR3 DNA sequence: TGCAGCGTTGATTCCGACAGGGGAAGGTTTGGGGAGACCCAGTACTTC. Protein sequence: CSVDSDRGRFGETQYF.

J is TRBJ1-1 and V is TRBV13, with D hard to call. Trimming pared 4 bases from V and 0 bases from J, leaving 12 bases between. The length of the CDR3 is 15 residues. Looked up from germline, CDR1 is PRHDT and CDR2 is FYEKMQ (reference sequence). CDR3 DNA sequence: TGTGCCAGCAGCTCCTTGAGATTGATGAACACTGAAGCTTTCTTT. Amino acids: CASSSLRLMNTEAFF.

The rearrangement links TRBV5-1 to TRBJ2-6; D is possibly TRBD1 or TRBD2 (5 bases each). Germline V gene lookup returns CDR1 SGHRS and CDR2 YFSETQ. The V and J ends lost 0 bases and 3 bases respectively, with 16 bases between them. CDR3 length equals 18 residues. CDR3 residues: CASSLGGTVAGGANVLTF. CDR3 DNA: TGCGCCAGCAGCTTGGGTGGGACCGTCGCTGGTGGGGCCAACGTCCTGACTTTC.

J is TRBJ2-7 and V is TRBV28; maybe TRBD2 (6 bases). CDR3 length: 14 amino acids. V was pared by 3 bases and J by 3 bases, with 12 bases between. Germline V lookup: CDR1 MDHEN, CDR2 SYDVKM. This CDR3 reads CASSFGGNVYEQYF. As DNA, the CDR3 is TGTGCCAGCAGTTTCGGGGGAAACGTCTACGAGCAGTACTTC.

The V call is TRBV2, the J call TRBJ2-7, with TRBD1 as a possible D gene (5 bases). Trimming took 2 bases from V and 2 from J, leaving 7 bases between them. Germline V gene lookup returns CDR1 SNHLY and CDR2 FYNNEI. The CDR3 is 13 residues long. CDR3 in DNA: TGTGCCAGCAGTGAATTCAGGGCCTACGAGCAGTACTTC. Residues: CASSEFRAYEQYF. The full variable domain, completed using reference TRBV2 and TRBJ2-7, is EPEVTQTPSHQVTQMGQEVILRCVPISNHLYFYWYRQILGQKVEFLVSFYNNEISEKSEIFDDQFSVERPDGSNFTLKIRSTKLEDSAMYFCASSEFRAYEQYFGPGTRLTVT.

This clonotype was observed a single time. The rearrangement joins TRBV5-3 to TRBJ2-2; 7 bases fit TRBD1. TRBV5-3 is an ORF; its function is uncertain. This CDR3 has 16 amino acids. The trim removed 0 bases at V and 1 base at J, leaving 3 bases unmatched. This CDR3 is CARSLEGALNTGELFF. The CDR3 bases are TGTGCCAGAAGCTTGGAGGGGGCCTTGAACACCGGGGAGCTGTTTTTT.

This clonotype was seen a single time. The CDR3 reads CASSSGTGELFF. DNA of the CDR3: TGTGCCAGCAGTTCCGGAACCGGGGAGCTGTTTTTT. This rearrangement joins TRBV6-2 or TRBV6-3 to TRBJ2-2; D is unclear. V was pared by 4 bases and J by 5 bases, with 5 bases between. Germline V CDR1 and CDR2: MNHEY, SVGEGT. The CDR3 totals 12 residues.

The count of this clonotype is one. V and J are TRBV20-1 and TRBJ1-4, with D hard to call. The CDR3 consists of 15 residues. The V gene's germline CDR1 is DFQATT and CDR2 SNEGSKA (reference sequence). Trimming cost V 0 bases and J 3 bases, with 11 bases left between them. The CDR3 nucleotides are TGCAGTGCTAGAGAATTTGAAATCCCTAATGAAAAACTGTTTTTT. It codes for CSAREFEIPNEKLFF.

The genes are TRBV14 and TRBJ1-2; D ambiguous. Germline values: CDR1 SGHDN, CDR2 FVKESK. CDR3 length equals 13 residues. V lost 2 bases and J 7 bases, leaving 11 bases between the germline ends. The CDR3 nucleotides are TGTGCCAGCAGCCAAACCCGGGCTGCTGGCTACACCTTC. As protein: CASSQTRAAGYTF.

This clonotype was found once. The V and J genes are TRBV19 and TRBJ2-7; D possibly uses TRBD1 or TRBD2 (5 bases each). Between the trimmed V and J ends, which lost 3 bases and 0 bases, there was a span of 12 bases. The length of the CDR3 is 15 residues. Germline CDR1 reads LNHDA; CDR2 reads SQIVND (reference sequence). In DNA, the CDR3 is TGTGCCAGTAGTATTGGGACGGCACGCTCCTACGAGCAGTACTTC. As protein: CASSIGTARSYEQYF. Combining the CDR3 with reference TRBV19 and TRBJ2-7 gives the whole variable domain DGGITQSPKYLFRKEGQNVTLSCEQNLNHDAMYWYRQDPGQGLRLIYYSQIVNDFQKGDIAEGYSVSREKKESFPLTVTSAQKNPTAFYLCASSIGTARSYEQYFGPGTRLTVT.

The rearrangement links TRBV30 to TRBJ2-7; D remains unclear. This CDR3 spans 16 amino acids. CDR1 is GTSNPN, CDR2 SVGIG, per germline (reference sequence). Trimming took 2 bases from V and 2 from J, leaving 19 bases between them. The CDR3 DNA reads TGTGCCTGGAGTCCACTTGGTGGCGGCAACGCCTACGAGCAGTACTTC. As protein: CAWSPLGGGNAYEQYF.

The chain recombines TRBV5-6 with TRBJ2-7; weak D call: TRBD2 (5 bases). This CDR3 has 14 residues. Germline loops: CDR1 SGHDT, CDR2 YYEEEE. The V gene lost 4 bases and the J gene lost 7 bases, with 18 bases spanning the gap. CDR3 sequence (DNA): TGTGCCAGCAGCCTTTACCCGACAACGGGGGAGCAGTACTTC. It is translated as CASSLYPTTGEQYF.

The chain has TRBV28 and TRBJ2-5, with 7 bases aligning to TRBD1. The CDR3 sequence is 15 residues long. V shed 5 bases and J 3 bases; nucleotides not matched to a gene: 9. Germline V lookup: CDR1 MDHEN, CDR2 SYDVKM. The CDR3 DNA is TGTGCCAGCAGTCCGCTTCTAACAGGGGAAGAGACCCAGTACTTC. Its translation: CASSPLLTGEETQYF.

The CDR3 is CAWMGSYSGQYF. DNA for the CDR3: TGTGCCTGGATGGGGAGTTACTCGGGGCAGTACTTC. J is TRBJ2-7 and V is TRBV30, with D tentatively TRBD2 (5 bases). The CDR3 loop spans 12 amino acids. V was cut by 4 bases and J by 9 bases, with 16 bases left in between. CDR1 is GTSNPN and CDR2 is SVGIG in the germline V gene (reference sequence). Looking up the rest from reference TRBV30 and TRBJ2-7 gives the full variable domain: SQTIHQWPATLVQPVGSPLSLECTVEGTSNPNLYWYRQAAGRGLQLLFYSVGIGQISSEVPQNLSASRPQDRQFILSSKKLLLSDSGFYLCAWMGSYSGQYFGPGTRLTVT.

The V call is TRBV12-3 or TRBV12-4, the J call TRBJ2-7; D may be TRBD2 (6 bases). V dropped 4 bases and J dropped 0 bases, with 25 bases sitting between them. This CDR3 is 19 amino acids long. The CDR3 sequence: CASSSYPGWGDPSSYEQYF. In DNA form, the CDR3 reads TGTGCCAGCAGTTCCTACCCCGGATGGGGGGACCCAAGCTCCTACGAGCAGTACTTC.

V usage is TRBV20-1 and J usage is TRBJ1-2; D gene ambiguous. Looked up from germline, CDR1 is DFQATT and CDR2 is SNEGSKA (reference sequence). V lost 2 bases to trimming and J lost 6 bases, with 13 bases between them. The CDR3 is made up of 13 amino acids. The CDR3 spells CSARWGARDGYTF. CDR3 nucleotides: TGCAGTGCTAGATGGGGAGCAAGGGATGGCTACACCTTC.

The chain combines TRBV12-3 or TRBV12-4 with TRBJ2-7; maybe TRBD1 (7 bases). This CDR3 is 13 amino acids long. V gave up 3 bases and J gave up 6 bases, with 12 bases separating them. The CDR3 here is CASSFQGGLEQYF. The CDR3 DNA is TGTGCCAGCAGTTTTCAGGGGGGTCTCGAGCAGTACTTC.

The V gene is TRBV24-1, the J gene TRBJ1-5, with D hard to call. Trimming removed 1 base at V and 12 bases at J, with 12 bases between. From germline, CDR1 is KGHDR and CDR2 SFDVKD. The CDR3 runs 13 residues. CDR3: CATSDFKHGSQHF. CDR3 nucleotides: TGTGCCACCAGTGATTTTAAACATGGCAGCCAGCATTTT.

The chain combines TRBV6-2 or TRBV6-3 with TRBJ1-6, with D maybe TRBD1 (5 bases). The CDR3 has 16 residues. V was clipped by 6 bases and J by 7 bases, with 19 bases between them. Looked up from germline, CDR1 is MNHEY and CDR2 is SVGEGT. CDR3 nucleotides: TGTGCCAGCAGACCCCCTCGGGGCGGAGGAAATTCACCCCTCCACTTT. It encodes CASRPPRGGGNSPLHF.

The chain uses TRBV5-1 and TRBJ2-1; 14 bases are a match to TRBD2. Germline-derived CDR1 and CDR2 are SGHRS and YFSETQ. CDR3 length equals 18 residues. After removal of 3 bases from V and 8 bases from J, the junction contained 13 bases not matched to a gene. CDR3 region: CASSSLPTSGGALDEQFF. The CDR3 DNA reads as TGCGCCAGCAGCTCCCTCCCGACTAGCGGGGGGGCTTTAGATGAGCAGTTCTTC.

This chain connects TRBV20-1 to TRBJ2-5; D not resolved. Trimming cost V 0 bases and J 6 bases, with 8 bases left between them. Germline CDR1 is DFQATT and CDR2 is SNEGSKA (reference sequence). This CDR3 is 12 amino acids long. The CDR3 sequence: CSARDNRQTQYF. The CDR3 DNA reads TGCAGTGCTAGAGATAACAGACAGACCCAGTACTTC.

The V call is TRBV5-5, the J call TRBJ1-2, with 9 bases lining up with TRBD1. The CDR3 contains 16 residues. Trimming took 2 bases from V and 7 from J; bases not matched to a gene: 12. Germline CDR1 SGHKS, CDR2 YYEKEE (reference sequence). As DNA, the CDR3 is TGTGCCAGCAGCTTCTTAACCCTGACAGGGGGAATTGGCTACACCTTC. It encodes CASSFLTLTGGIGYTF.

The rearrangement uses TRBV5-5 and TRBJ2-3, with 8 bases identical to TRBD1. Germline CDR1 reads SGHKS; CDR2 reads YYEKEE (reference sequence). The CDR3 spans 16 residues. The junction had 7 bases not matched to a gene; V was cut back by 3 bases and J by 1 base. As DNA, the CDR3 is TGTGCCAGCAGCTGGGGTGGACAGGGTGGCACAGATACGCAGTATTTT. Its protein is CASSWGGQGGTDTQYF.

This rearrangement joins TRBV5-8 to TRBJ1-5; possible D gene TRBD1, 5 bases. The CDR3 is 16 amino acids. Trimming took 2 bases from V and 5 from J, leaving 17 bases between them. Germline V gene lookup returns CDR1 SGHTS and CDR2 YDEGEE. The CDR3 nucleotides read TGTGCCAGCAGCTTTGAAGGGGTAGGCAGGGATCAGCCCCAGCATTTT. Its protein product is CASSFEGVGRDQPQHF.